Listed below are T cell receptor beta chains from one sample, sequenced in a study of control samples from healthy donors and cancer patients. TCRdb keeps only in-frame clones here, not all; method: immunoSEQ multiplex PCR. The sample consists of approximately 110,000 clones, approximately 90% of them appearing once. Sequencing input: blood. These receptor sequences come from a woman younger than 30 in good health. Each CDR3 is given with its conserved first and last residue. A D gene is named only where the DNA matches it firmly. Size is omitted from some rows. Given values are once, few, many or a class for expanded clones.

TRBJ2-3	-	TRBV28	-	CASSLYFQVDTDTQYF	TGTGCCAGCAGTTTATATTTCCAGGTGGACACAGATACGCAGTATTTT
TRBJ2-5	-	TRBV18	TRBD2	CASSPSGGAVETQYF	TGTGCCAGCTCACCCAGCGGGGGGGCCGTAGAGACCCAGTACTTC
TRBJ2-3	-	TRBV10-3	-	CAISESGLEADTQYF	TGTGCCATCAGTGAGTCGGGCCTAGAGGCAGATACGCAGTATTTT
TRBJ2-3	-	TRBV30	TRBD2	CAWAPGGGLDTQYF	TGTGCCTGGGCCCCCGGGGGGGGGCTAGATACGCAGTATTTT
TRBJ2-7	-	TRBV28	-	CASRDRYEQYF	TGTGCCAGCAGAGATCGATACGAGCAGTACTTC
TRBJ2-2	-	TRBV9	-	CASSVTINTGELFF	TGTGCCAGCAGCGTCACCATTAACACCGGGGAGCTGTTTTTT
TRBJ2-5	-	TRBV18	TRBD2	CASSSAPSGGSQETQYF	TGTGCCAGCTCATCAGCACCTAGCGGGGGTTCCCAAGAGACCCAGTACTTC
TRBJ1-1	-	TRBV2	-	CASRGEQKEAFF	TGTGCCAGCCGAGGGGAACAGAAAGAAGCTTTCTTT
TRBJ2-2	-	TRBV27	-	CASSLRGANTGELFF	TGTGCCAGCAGTTTACGAGGCGCGAACACCGGGGAGCTGTTTTTT
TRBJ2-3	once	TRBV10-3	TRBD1	CAISDGGTGSDTQYF	TGTGCCATCAGTGATGGCGGGACAGGGTCCGATACGCAGTATTTT
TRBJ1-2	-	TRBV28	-	CASSSGLTYGYTF	TGTGCCAGCAGTTCGGGGCTTACCTATGGCTACACCTTC
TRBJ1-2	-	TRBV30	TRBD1	CASRTGRLGYTF	TGTGCCTCAAGGACAGGGCGTCTGGGCTACACCTTC
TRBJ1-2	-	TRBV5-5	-	CASSLFLIKEGYTF	TGTGCCAGCAGCTTGTTCTTAATCAAGGAGGGCTACACCTTC
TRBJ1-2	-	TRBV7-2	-	CASSLAGAGYTF	TGTGCCAGCAGCTTAGCTGGGGCTGGCTACACCTTC
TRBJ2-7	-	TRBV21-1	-	CASSKENATGTSSYEQYF	TGTGCCAGCAGCAAAGAAAACGCAACCGGGACTAGCTCCTACGAGCAGTACTTC
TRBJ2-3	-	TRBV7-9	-	CASSLSRGPTDTQYF	TGTGCCAGCAGCTTATCGAGGGGCCCCACAGATACGCAGTATTTT
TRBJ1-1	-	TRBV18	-	CASSPQAGEAFF	TGTGCCAGCTCCCCACAGGCAGGGGAAGCTTTCTTT
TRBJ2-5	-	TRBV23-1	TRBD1	CASSQSRDRGQGQQETQYF	TGCGCCAGCAGTCAATCTAGGGACAGGGGACAGGGTCAACAAGAGACCCAGTACTTC
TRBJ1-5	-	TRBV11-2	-	CASSFSGDGQPQHF	TGTGCCAGCAGCTTCTCAGGGGATGGTCAGCCCCAGCATTTT
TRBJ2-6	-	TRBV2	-	CASSDPAVGSGANVLTF	TGTGCCAGCAGTGACCCGGCCGTCGGCTCTGGGGCCAACGTCCTGACTTTC
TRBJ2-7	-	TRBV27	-	CASSLYQGSSSYEQYF	TGTGCCAGCAGTTTATATCAGGGCTCCTCCTCGTACGAGCAGTACTTC
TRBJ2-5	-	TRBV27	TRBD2	CASSLASASGKETQYF	TGTGCCAGCAGTTTGGCCTCGGCTAGCGGAAAAGAGACCCAGTACTTC
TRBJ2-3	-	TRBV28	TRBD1	CASSFVVGTDPTDTQYF	TGTGCCAGCAGTTTCGTTGTAGGGACAGACCCCACAGATACGCAGTATTTT
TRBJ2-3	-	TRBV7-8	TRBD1	CASSAQNRGSIYTDTQYF	TGTGCCAGCAGCGCCCAAAACAGGGGTTCCATCTACACAGATACGCAGTATTTT
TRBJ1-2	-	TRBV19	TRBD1	CASSSHRGKNYGYTF	TGTGCCAGTAGCTCGCACAGGGGAAAAAACTATGGCTACACCTTC
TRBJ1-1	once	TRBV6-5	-	CASSSARGRTEAFF	TGTGCCAGCAGTTCCGCTCGAGGGAGAACTGAAGCTTTCTTT
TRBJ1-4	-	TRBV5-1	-	CASSSRGEKLFF	TGCGCCAGCAGCTCGCGGGGTGAAAAACTGTTTTTT
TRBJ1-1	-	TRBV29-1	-	CSVTRRSNTEAFF	TGCAGCGTTACCAGGCGATCTAACACTGAAGCTTTCTTT
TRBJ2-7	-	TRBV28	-	CASSLLYEQYF	TGTGCCAGCAGTTTATTGTACGAGCAGTACTTC
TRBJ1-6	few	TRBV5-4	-	CASSLFNSPLHF	TGTGCCAGCAGCTTGTTCAATTCACCCCTCCACTTT
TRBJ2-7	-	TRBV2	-	CASTPSGRTYEQYF	TGTGCCAGCACTCCCTCAGGACGGACCTACGAGCAGTACTTC
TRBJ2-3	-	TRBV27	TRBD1	CASQWRQGTDTQYF	TGTGCCAGTCAGTGGAGACAGGGCACGGATACGCAGTATTTT
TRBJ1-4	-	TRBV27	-	CASSSGTDSNEKLFF	TGTGCCAGCAGTTCGGGAACGGATTCGAATGAAAAACTGTTTTTT
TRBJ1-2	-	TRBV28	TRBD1	CASSMRPGQGAYGYTF	TGTGCCAGCAGTATGAGACCGGGACAGGGGGCCTATGGCTACACCTTC
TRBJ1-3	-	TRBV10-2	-	CASSQGSSGNTIYF	TGCGCCAGCAGCCAGGGGAGCTCTGGAAACACCATATATTTT
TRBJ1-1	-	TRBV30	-	CAWVLEQNTEAFF	TGTGCCTGGGTTTTGGAGCAGAACACTGAAGCTTTCTTT
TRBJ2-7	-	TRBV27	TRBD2	CASSLRTSGSLPYEQYF	TGTGCCAGCAGTCTTCGGACTAGCGGGAGCCTCCCCTACGAGCAGTACTTC
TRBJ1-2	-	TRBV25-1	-	CASTETGSYGYTF	TGTGCCAGCACCGAGACAGGATCCTATGGCTACACCTTC
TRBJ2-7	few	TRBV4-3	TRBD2	CASSQEIRGVRAEQYF	TGCGCCAGCAGCCAAGAAATCCGGGGGGTCCGGGCTGAGCAGTACTTC
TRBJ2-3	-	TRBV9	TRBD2	CASSARGGAFSDTQYF	TGTGCCAGCAGCGCCCGCGGGGGGGCTTTTTCAGATACGCAGTATTTT
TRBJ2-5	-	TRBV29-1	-	CSVEKRAGGLGETQYF	TGCAGCGTTGAGAAGCGGGCAGGGGGGTTGGGAGAGACCCAGTACTTC
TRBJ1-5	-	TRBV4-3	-	CASSQDHYGNQPQHF	TGCGCCAGCAGCCAAGATCACTACGGAAATCAGCCCCAGCATTTT
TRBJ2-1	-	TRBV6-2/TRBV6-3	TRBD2	CASSSRSGGGLAGDNEQFF	TGTGCCAGCAGTAGTCGCTCGGGGGGCGGACTAGCGGGGGACAATGAGCAGTTCTTC
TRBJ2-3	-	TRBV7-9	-	CASSLGPTTRADTQYF	TGTGCCAGCAGCTTGGGTCCTACCACAAGGGCAGATACGCAGTATTTT
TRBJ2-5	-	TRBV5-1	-	CASSLEATQYF	TGCGCCAGCAGCTTGGAGGCGACCCAGTACTTC
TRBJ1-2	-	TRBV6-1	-	CASSDTGTGPYGYTF	TGTGCCAGCAGTGATACCGGGACCGGTCCTTATGGCTACACCTTC
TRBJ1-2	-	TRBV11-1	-	CASSQGSGINNYGYTF	TGTGCCAGCAGCCAAGGGTCAGGGATCAATAACTATGGCTACACCTTC
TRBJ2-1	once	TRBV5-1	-	CASSFQGGVTYNEQFF	TGCGCCAGCAGCTTCCAAGGTGGGGTCACCTACAATGAGCAGTTCTTC
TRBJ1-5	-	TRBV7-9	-	CASSLVDQPQHF	TGTGCCAGCAGCTTAGTGGATCAGCCCCAGCATTTT
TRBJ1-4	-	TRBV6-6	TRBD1	CASSRTGFGEKLFF	TGTGCCAGCAGCCGGACAGGGTTTGGGGAAAAACTGTTTTTT
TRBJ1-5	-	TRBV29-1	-	CSVAQGDSNQPQHF	TGCAGCGTTGCCCAAGGCGATAGCAATCAGCCCCAGCATTTT
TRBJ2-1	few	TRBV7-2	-	CASSLRAGQFF	TGTGCCAGCAGCTTAAGGGCCGGGCAGTTCTTC
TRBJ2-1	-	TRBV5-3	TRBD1	CARSKTGVRGNEQFF	TGTGCCAGAAGCAAGACAGGGGTCCGGGGCAATGAGCAGTTCTTC
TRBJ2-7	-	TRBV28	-	CASTSGSSYEQYF	TGTGCCAGCACCTCAGGGAGCTCCTACGAGCAGTACTTC
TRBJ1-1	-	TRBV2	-	CASTPMGEMNTEAFF	TGTGCCAGCACCCCGATGGGGGAAATGAACACTGAAGCTTTCTTT